The source of this T cell receptor beta chain is a study of blood T cell repertoires in COVID-19. Overall study context: The cDNA or gDNA used as material had been derived from T cells, B-cell-depleted T cells, or PBMCs.

Assay used: immunoSEQ multiplex PCR; TCRdb lists only in-frame clones, some missing. The sample comprises roughly 100,000 clones, roughly 71% of which are singletons, and about 10% rests with the top ten. V lost 5 bases and J lost 5; bases outside the gene matches: 6. The CDR3 contains 15 residues. Germline CDR1 is MDHEN and CDR2 is SYDVKM. Sequenced: peripheral blood. The clonotype was recovered from a woman aged 80 or over with acute or convalescent COVID-19. The J gene is TRBJ1-1, the V gene TRBV28; 12 bases fit TRBD1. In DNA, the CDR3 is TGTGCCAGCAGTCCGGGGACAGGGGGCTTGACTGAAGCTTTCTTT. This encodes CASSPGTGGLTEAFF.